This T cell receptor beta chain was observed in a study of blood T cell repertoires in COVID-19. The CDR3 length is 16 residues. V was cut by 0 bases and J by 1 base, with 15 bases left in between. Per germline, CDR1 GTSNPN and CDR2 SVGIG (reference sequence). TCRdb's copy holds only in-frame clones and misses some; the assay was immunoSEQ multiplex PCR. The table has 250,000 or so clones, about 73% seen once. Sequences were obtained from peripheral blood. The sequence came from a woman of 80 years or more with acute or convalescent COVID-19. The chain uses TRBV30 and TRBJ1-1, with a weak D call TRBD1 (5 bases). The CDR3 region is CAWSVFGGTRNTEAFF. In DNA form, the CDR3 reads TGTGCCTGGAGTGTATTCGGGGGTACGAGGAACACTGAAGCTTTCTTT.